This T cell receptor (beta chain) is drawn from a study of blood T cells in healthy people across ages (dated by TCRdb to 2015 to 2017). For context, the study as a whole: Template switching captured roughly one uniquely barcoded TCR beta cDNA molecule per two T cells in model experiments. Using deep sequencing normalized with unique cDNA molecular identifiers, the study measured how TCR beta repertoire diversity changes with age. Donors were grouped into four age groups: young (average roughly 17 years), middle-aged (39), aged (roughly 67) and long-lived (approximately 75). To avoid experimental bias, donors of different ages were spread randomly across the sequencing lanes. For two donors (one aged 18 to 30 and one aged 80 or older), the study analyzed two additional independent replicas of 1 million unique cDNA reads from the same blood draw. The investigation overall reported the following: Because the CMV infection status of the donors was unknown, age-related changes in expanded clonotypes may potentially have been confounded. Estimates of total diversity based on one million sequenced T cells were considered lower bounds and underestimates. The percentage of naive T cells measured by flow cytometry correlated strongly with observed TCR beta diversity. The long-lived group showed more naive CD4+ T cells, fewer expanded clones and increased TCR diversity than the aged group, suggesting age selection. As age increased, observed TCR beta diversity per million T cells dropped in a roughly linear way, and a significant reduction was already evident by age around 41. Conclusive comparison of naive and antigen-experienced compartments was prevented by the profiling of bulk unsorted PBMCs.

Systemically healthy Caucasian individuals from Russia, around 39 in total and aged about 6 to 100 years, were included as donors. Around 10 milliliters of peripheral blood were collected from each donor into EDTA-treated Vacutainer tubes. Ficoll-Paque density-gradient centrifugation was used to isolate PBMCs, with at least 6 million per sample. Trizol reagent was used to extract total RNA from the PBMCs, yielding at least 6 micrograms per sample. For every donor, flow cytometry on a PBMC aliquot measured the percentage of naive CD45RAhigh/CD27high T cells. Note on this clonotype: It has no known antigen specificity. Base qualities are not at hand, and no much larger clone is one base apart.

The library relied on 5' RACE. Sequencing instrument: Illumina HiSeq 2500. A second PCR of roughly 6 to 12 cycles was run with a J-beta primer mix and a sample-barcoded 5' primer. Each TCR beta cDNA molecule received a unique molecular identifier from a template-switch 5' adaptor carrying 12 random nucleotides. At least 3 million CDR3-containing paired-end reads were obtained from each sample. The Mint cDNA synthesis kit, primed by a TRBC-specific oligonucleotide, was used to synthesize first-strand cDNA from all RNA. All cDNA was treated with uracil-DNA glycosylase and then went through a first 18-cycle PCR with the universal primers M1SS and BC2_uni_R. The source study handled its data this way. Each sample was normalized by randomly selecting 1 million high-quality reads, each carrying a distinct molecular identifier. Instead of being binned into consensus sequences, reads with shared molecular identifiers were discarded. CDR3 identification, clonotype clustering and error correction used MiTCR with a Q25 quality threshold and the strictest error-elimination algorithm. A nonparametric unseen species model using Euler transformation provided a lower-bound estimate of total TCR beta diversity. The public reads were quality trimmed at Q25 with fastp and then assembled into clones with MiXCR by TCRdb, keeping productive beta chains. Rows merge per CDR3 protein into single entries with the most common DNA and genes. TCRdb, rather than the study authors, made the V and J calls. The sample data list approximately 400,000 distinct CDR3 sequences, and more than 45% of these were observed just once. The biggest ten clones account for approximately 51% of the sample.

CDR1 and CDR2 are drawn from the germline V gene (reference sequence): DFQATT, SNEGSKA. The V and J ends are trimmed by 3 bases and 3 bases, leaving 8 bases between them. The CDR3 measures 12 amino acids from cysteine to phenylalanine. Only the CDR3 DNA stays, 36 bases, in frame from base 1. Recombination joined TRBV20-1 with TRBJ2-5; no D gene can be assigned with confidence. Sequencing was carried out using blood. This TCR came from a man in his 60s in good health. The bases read TGCAGTGCTAGCGTAGGGAAAGAGACCCAGTACTTC. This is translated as CSASVGKETQYF.